The TCR beta chain under discussion was sequenced for a study of regulatory T cells in long-lasting Graves disease. Time point noted: persistent/refractory GD, antithyroid drugs over 5 years with positive TRAb. Researchers made the TCR library from RNA that was extracted from PBMCs. Graves' disease diagnoses followed American Thyroid Association guidelines. The germline CDR1 and CDR2 sequences are LGHDT and YNNKEL (reference sequence). The CDR3 extends over 14 amino acids. The V and J ends lost 0 bases and 7 bases respectively, with 9 bases between them. Construction of TCR beta libraries relied on iRepertoire HTBI primers and on Arm-PCR targeting CDR3 regions. TCRdb called the multiplex PCR reads again in MiXCR, with one record for every CDR3 protein. The repertoire holds about 310,000 distinct CDR3 sequences, with 20% to 25% as singletons. This clonotype was detected only a few times. Its antigen is still unknown.

Findings and limits, study-wide: With persistent disease, TRBV28, TRBJ1-2 and TRBJ2-5 were the favored segments.

This chain uses TRBV3-1 with TRBJ2-2, with D possibly TRBD1 on 5 matching bases. This sequence originates from a female donor with Graves disease. The sequenced sample was peripheral blood mononuclear cells (PBMCs), obtained when the disease was refractory, from a patient treated with antithyroid drugs. The CDR3 sequence: CASSQEVTDGELFF. CDR3 bases: TGTGCCAGCAGCCAAGAAGTGACAGACGGGGAGCTGTTTTTT.